What follows are 22 T cell receptor beta chains derived from one specimen sequenced in a study of T-cell reconstitution after alpha-beta-depleted transplantation in children. Unique molecular identifiers were used in preparing the TCRbeta library. TCRdb ran MiXCR on the PCR reads and lists one entry per CDR3 protein. This table has about 610,000 distinct CDR3 sequences, 10% to 13% appearing once. The sample was PBMCs from the stem cell graft donor, taken from the stem cell graft. The receptors derive from a human donor who donated a stem cell graft to a child with acute myeloid leukemia.

The rearrangement joins TRBV19 to TRBJ1-1; D is possibly TRBD1 (5 bases). This CDR3 has 12 amino acids. In germline, CDR1 is LNHDA, CDR2 SQIVND (reference sequence). V lost 4 bases and J 7 bases, leaving 10 bases between the germline ends. The CDR3 spells CASSRGRNEAFF. CDR3 DNA: TGTGCCAGTAGTAGGGGACGTAATGAAGCTTTCTTT.

This clonotype was picked up a small number of times. The chain recombines TRBV5-1 with TRBJ1-4; D may be TRBD1 (5 bases). Between the trimmed V and J ends, which lost 3 bases and 8 bases, there was a span of 17 bases. The CDR3 has 15 residues. Germline values: CDR1 SGHRS, CDR2 YFSETQ. CDR3 region: CASSSTREGSEKLFF. The DNA for the CDR3 is TGCGCCAGCAGCTCCACAAGGGAGGGGAGCGAAAAACTGTTTTTT. Together with reference TRBV5-1 and TRBJ1-4, the CDR3 gives the full variable domain: KAGVTQTPRYLIKTRGQQVTLSCSPISGHRSVSWYQQTPGQGLQFLFEYFSETQRNKGNFPGRFSGRQFSNSRSEMNVSTLELGDSALYLCASSSTREGSEKLFFGSGTQLSVL.

This clonotype turned up a few times. V usage is TRBV9 and J usage is TRBJ2-3, with D possibly TRBD2 on 6 matching bases. Germline V CDR1 and CDR2: SGDLS, YYNGEE. The CDR3 totals 13 residues. V lost 1 base and J lost 5, with 8 bases in between. The CDR3 spells CASSVNSGDTQYF. The CDR3, as DNA: TGTGCCAGCAGCGTAAATAGCGGAGATACGCAGTATTTT. Supplemented by reference TRBV9 and TRBJ2-3, the full variable domain reads DSGVTQTPKHLITATGQRVTLRCSPRSGDLSVYWYQQSLDQGLQFLIQYYNGEERAKGNILERFSAQQFPDLHSELNLSSLELGDSALYFCASSVNSGDTQYFGPGTRLTVL.

This clonotype was counted only a few times. The gene calls are TRBV6-2 or TRBV6-3 and TRBJ1-2; 9 bases are a match to TRBD1. In germline, CDR1 is MNHEY, CDR2 SVGEGT. The V gene end was trimmed by 10 bases and the J gene end by 4 bases; junction bases not matched to a gene: 13. The CDR3 loop spans 15 amino acids. This CDR3 reads CATTTGGRLFYGYTF. CDR3 in DNA: TGTGCCACCACGACAGGGGGGCGCCTCTTCTATGGCTACACCTTC.

This clonotype was counted a few times. The rearrangement links TRBV20-1 to TRBJ2-5; tentative D call: TRBD2 (6 bases). Germline lookup yields CDR1 DFQATT and CDR2 SNEGSKA (reference sequence). V was shortened by 3 bases and J by 4 bases, with 9 bases between the two germline ends. The CDR3 has 12 amino acids. The CDR3 sequence is CSASGSAETQYF. In nucleotides, the CDR3 is TGCAGTGCTAGCGGGAGCGCAGAGACCCAGTACTTC.

The chain is built from TRBV7-9 and TRBJ2-7; TRBD2 aligns across 10 bases. CDR3 length: 16 amino acids. V lost 2 bases to trimming and J lost 0 bases; unmatched junction nucleotides: 4. Germline CDR1 SEHNR, CDR2 FQNEAQ (reference sequence). As DNA, the CDR3 is TGTGCCAGCAGCTTACCTAGCGGGAGAGGCTCCTACGAGCAGTACTTC. It is translated as CASSLPSGRGSYEQYF.

J is TRBJ2-7 and V is TRBV2; D gene ambiguous. V was clipped by 7 bases and J by 0 bases, with 7 bases between them. Per the germline V gene, CDR1 is SNHLY and CDR2 is FYNNEI. This CDR3 is 12 amino acids long. The CDR3 nucleotides are TGTGCCAGCAAGATCCTCTCCTACGAGCAGTACTTC. This codes for CASKILSYEQYF.

In its sample, this clonotype was seen many times. DNA of the CDR3: TGTGCCAGCAGCCTTCTACGGGATGAGCAGTTCTTC. Protein product: CASSLLRDEQFF. The chain uses TRBV9 and TRBJ2-1, with D uncertain. Trimming cost V 4 bases and J 8 bases, with 10 bases left between them. The CDR3 length is 12 residues. Germline CDR1 is SGDLS and CDR2 is YYNGEE. Drawing the rest from reference TRBV9 and TRBJ2-1, the complete variable domain is DSGVTQTPKHLITATGQRVTLRCSPRSGDLSVYWYQQSLDQGLQFLIQYYNGEERAKGNILERFSAQQFPDLHSELNLSSLELGDSALYFCASSLLRDEQFFGPGTRLTVL.

V is TRBV5-1 and J is TRBJ2-6; D gene ambiguous. This CDR3 contains 18 residues. Per germline, CDR1 SGHRS and CDR2 YFSETQ. Deletions cut 0 bases from V and 0 bases from J, with 13 bases between. CDR3: CASSLAPPDPSGANVLTF. CDR3 coding DNA: TGCGCCAGCAGCTTGGCCCCCCCAGATCCCTCTGGGGCCAACGTCCTGACTTTC.

This clonotype appeared a single time. The chain combines TRBV27 with TRBJ2-7; maybe TRBD1 (6 bases). The CDR3 has 16 residues. Germline CDR1 is MNHEY and CDR2 is SMNVEV (reference sequence). V lost 5 bases and J lost 0, with 17 bases in between. The CDR3 spells CASSPQQGRISYEQYF. The CDR3, as DNA: TGTGCCAGCAGTCCCCAACAGGGCCGGATCTCCTACGAGCAGTACTTC.

This clonotype was seen repeatedly, ten times or more. The genes are TRBV7-2 and TRBJ1-5; the D is unclear. V dropped 1 base and J dropped 0 bases, with 7 bases sitting between them. This CDR3 has 15 amino acids. From germline, CDR1 is SGHTA and CDR2 FQGNSA. The CDR3 protein is CASSLDSYSNQPQHF. CDR3 nucleotides: TGTGCCAGCAGCTTAGACAGCTATAGCAATCAGCCCCAGCATTTT.

This clonotype was seen more than once but under ten times. The genes are TRBV29-1 and TRBJ2-1; possibly TRBD1 or TRBD2 for D (6 bases each). This CDR3 is built from 13 residues. The V end was cut by 4 bases, the J end by 5 bases, with 12 bases between. Germline CDR1 reads SQVTM; CDR2 reads ANQGSEA. The CDR3 DNA reads as TGCAGCGTTGTAGGGGGGCGGAACAATGAGCAGTTCTTC. Its protein product is CSVVGGRNNEQFF.

This clonotype was seen at least ten times. V and J are TRBV4-2 and TRBJ1-2; TRBD1 agrees at 8 bases. The CDR3 loop spans 19 amino acids. With 0 bases clipped from V and 0 bases from J, the junction kept 12 bases outside the gene matches. Germline lookup yields CDR1 LGHNA and CDR2 YNFKEQ. As DNA, the CDR3 is TGTGCCAGCAGCCAAGACGGAAACCATGGACAGGGATCTAACTATGGCTACACCTTC. It specifies CASSQDGNHGQGSNYGYTF.

The genes are TRBV12-3 or TRBV12-4 and TRBJ2-2, with D perhaps TRBD2 (6 bases). The length of the CDR3 is 16 residues. V dropped 3 bases and J dropped 4 bases, with 15 bases sitting between them. The CDR3 region is CASSFGRGPSTGELFF. The CDR3, as DNA: TGTGCCAGCAGTTTCGGGCGGGGCCCTTCCACCGGGGAGCTGTTTTTT.

V is TRBV7-6 and J is TRBJ2-2; 7 nucleotides agree with TRBD2. This CDR3 region has 14 residues. The germline V gene encodes CDR1 SGHVS and CDR2 FNYEAQ. Unmatched junction bases numbered 8, after V lost 7 bases and J lost 6 bases. The CDR3 bases are TGTGCCAGCAAACCGGGAGGCAGCCCCGGGGAGCTGTTTTTT. Amino acid sequence: CASKPGGSPGELFF.

In its sample, this clonotype was seen a few times. The DNA of the CDR3 is TGTGCCACGGGACTAGCGGGAGGGCCAAACAATGAGCAGTTCTTC. Encoded protein: CATGLAGGPNNEQFF. The chain combines TRBV12-3 or TRBV12-4 with TRBJ2-1; 16 nucleotides match TRBD2. The trim removed 10 bases at V and 5 bases at J, leaving 5 bases unmatched. The CDR3 is made up of 15 amino acids.

This clonotype was seen a handful of times. The V and J genes are TRBV11-2 and TRBJ2-2; 14 bases agree with TRBD2. CDR1 SGHAT and CDR2 FQNNGV come from the germline V gene. CDR3 size: 18 residues. With 5 bases clipped from V and 5 bases from J, the junction kept 10 bases outside the gene matches. The CDR3 here is CASSKRLAGGPNTGELFF. The CDR3 coding sequence is TGTGCCAGCAGCAAACGACTAGCGGGAGGGCCTAATACCGGGGAGCTGTTTTTT.

This clonotype was seen at least ten times. The chain combines TRBV20-1 with TRBJ1-6; D gene uncertain. Trimming removed 4 bases from V and 0 bases from J, with 7 bases in between. CDR3 length: 14 residues. The germline V gene encodes CDR1 DFQATT and CDR2 SNEGSKA (reference sequence). The CDR3 sequence: CSATRSSYNSPLHF. The CDR3 bases are TGCAGTGCTACCAGGAGCTCCTATAATTCACCCCTCCACTTT.

The rearrangement links TRBV20-1 to TRBJ2-5; TRBD2 might be the D (6 bases). The CDR3 loop spans 14 amino acids. Germline values: CDR1 DFQATT, CDR2 SNEGSKA (reference sequence). V lost 0 bases to trimming and J lost 1 base, with 9 bases between them. CDR3 DNA: TGCAGTGCTAGAGATGCGGGAACCCAAGAGACCCAGTACTTC. Protein product: CSARDAGTQETQYF.

This clonotype was seen more than once but under ten times. This chain links TRBV11-2 with TRBJ2-3, with 8 positions matching TRBD2. This CDR3 is built from 17 residues. CDR1 and CDR2 (germline): SGHAT, FQNNGV. Trimming cost V 6 bases and J 1 base; bases outside gene matches: 12. The CDR3 loop is CASRLYWTSRGTDTQYF. The DNA of the CDR3 is TGTGCCAGCAGACTTTATTGGACTAGCCGTGGCACAGATACGCAGTATTTT.

This clonotype came up many times. The genes are TRBV27 and TRBJ2-3; D is perhaps TRBD2 (5 bases). V lost 2 bases and J lost 4, with 16 bases in between. Germline CDR1 MNHEY, CDR2 SMNVEV (reference sequence). This CDR3 has 16 residues. CDR3: CASSLRAVLPPDTQYF. DNA for the CDR3: TGTGCCAGCAGTTTAAGAGCGGTCCTCCCCCCAGATACGCAGTATTTT.

This clonotype was detected many times. V and J are TRBV29-1 and TRBJ1-1; D might be TRBD1 (6 bases). Looked up from germline, CDR1 is SQVTM and CDR2 is ANQGSEA. This CDR3 spans 13 amino acids. V was trimmed by 6 bases and J by 0 bases, leaving 11 bases between them. The CDR3 sequence: CSVNRDMNTEAFF. The CDR3 nucleotides are TGCAGCGTAAACAGGGACATGAACACTGAAGCTTTCTTT. Combining the CDR3 with reference TRBV29-1 and TRBJ1-1 gives the whole variable domain SAVISQKPSRDICQRGTSLTIQCQVDSQVTMMFWYRQQPGQSLTLIATANQGSEATYESGFVIDKFPISRPNLTFSTLTVSNMSPEDSSIYLCSVNRDMNTEAFFGQGTRLTVV.